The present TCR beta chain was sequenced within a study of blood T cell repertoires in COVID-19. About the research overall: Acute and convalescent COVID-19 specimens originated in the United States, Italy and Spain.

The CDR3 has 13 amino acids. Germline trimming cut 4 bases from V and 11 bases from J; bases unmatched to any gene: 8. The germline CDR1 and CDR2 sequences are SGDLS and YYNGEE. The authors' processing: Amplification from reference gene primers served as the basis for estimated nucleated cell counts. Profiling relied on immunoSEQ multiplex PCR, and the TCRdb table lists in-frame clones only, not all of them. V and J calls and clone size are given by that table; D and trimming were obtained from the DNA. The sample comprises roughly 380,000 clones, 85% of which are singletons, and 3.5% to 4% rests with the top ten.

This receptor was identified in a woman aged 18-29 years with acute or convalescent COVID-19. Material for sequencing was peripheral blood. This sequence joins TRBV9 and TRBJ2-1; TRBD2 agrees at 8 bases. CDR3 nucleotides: TGTGCCAGCAGCCCCCGGGGGGGGACCCAGCAGTTCTTC. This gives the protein CASSPRGGTQQFF.